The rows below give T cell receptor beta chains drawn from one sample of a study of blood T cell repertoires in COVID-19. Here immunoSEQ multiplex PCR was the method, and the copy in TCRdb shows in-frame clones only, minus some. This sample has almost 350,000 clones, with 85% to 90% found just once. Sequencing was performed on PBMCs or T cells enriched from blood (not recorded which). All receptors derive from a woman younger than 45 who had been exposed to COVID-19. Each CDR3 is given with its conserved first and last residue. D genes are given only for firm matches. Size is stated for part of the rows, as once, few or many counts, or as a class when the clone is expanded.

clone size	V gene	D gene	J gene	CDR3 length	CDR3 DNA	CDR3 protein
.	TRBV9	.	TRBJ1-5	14	TGTGCCAGCAGCCGGGACAATCGTAATCAGCCCCAGCATTTT	CASSRDNRNQPQHF
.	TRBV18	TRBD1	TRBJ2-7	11	TGTGCCAGCTCACGGACAGGGTTACAGTACTTC	CASSRTGLQYF
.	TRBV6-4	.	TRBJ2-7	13	TGTGCCAGCAGTGCAATTCCAGAGGGCGAGCAGTACTTC	CASSAIPEGEQYF
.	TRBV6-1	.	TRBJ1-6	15	TGTGCCGGCAGTGAAATAGGACAGTCTAATTCACCCCTCCACTTT	CAGSEIGQSNSPLHF
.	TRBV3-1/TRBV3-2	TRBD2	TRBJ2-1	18	TGTGCCAGCAGCCAAGTTCTTTCGGGAGGGCGTCTTGTCTATGAGCAGTTCTTC	CASSQVLSGGRLVYEQFF
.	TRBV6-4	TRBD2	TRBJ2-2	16	TGTGCCAGCAGCTGGGGTAGCGGGGACGACACCGGGGAGCTGTTTTTT	CASSWGSGDDTGELFF
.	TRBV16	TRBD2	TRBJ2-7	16	TGTGCCAGCAGCCAATCGTCGCTAGCGGGAGCAGGCGAGCAGTACTTC	CASSQSSLAGAGEQYF
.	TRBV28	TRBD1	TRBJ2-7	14	TGTGCCAGCACGGTGGGGGACAGCATATACGAGCAGTACTTC	CASTVGDSIYEQYF
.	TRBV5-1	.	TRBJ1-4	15	TGCGCCAGCAGTAGCGTAGGAGCAACTAATGAAAAACTGTTTTTT	CASSSVGATNEKLFF
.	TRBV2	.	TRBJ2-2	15	TGTGCCAGCAGTGAGGTCCCCACGGGCACCGGGGAGCTGTTTTTT	CASSEVPTGTGELFF
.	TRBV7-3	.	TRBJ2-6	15	TGTGCCAGCGGCCCGCCTCTCTCTGGGGCCAACGTCCTGACTTTC	CASGPPLSGANVLTF
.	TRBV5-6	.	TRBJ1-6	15	TGTGCCAGCAGCCCCCTCGGGAGGCTAAATTCACCCCTCCACTTT	CASSPLGRLNSPLHF
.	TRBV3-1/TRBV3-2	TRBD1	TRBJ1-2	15	TGTGCCAGCAGCCCGCAGCCAGGGGGCGGCTATGGCTACACCTTC	CASSPQPGGGYGYTF
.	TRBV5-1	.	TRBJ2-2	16	TGCGCCAGCAGCTTGGGGGCGTCTGTGAACACCGGGGAGCTGTTTTTT	CASSLGASVNTGELFF
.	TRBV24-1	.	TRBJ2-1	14	TGTGCCACCAGTGGGGCGGGTACCTACAATGAGCAGTTCTTC	CATSGAGTYNEQFF
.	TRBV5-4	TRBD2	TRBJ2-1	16	TGTGCCAGCAGCCCCGCGACTAGCGGGGGGGGCAATGAGCAGTTCTTC	CASSPATSGGGNEQFF
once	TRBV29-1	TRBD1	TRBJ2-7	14	TGCAGCGTTGAGGACAGGGGTGCAACCTACGAGCAGTACTTC	CSVEDRGATYEQYF